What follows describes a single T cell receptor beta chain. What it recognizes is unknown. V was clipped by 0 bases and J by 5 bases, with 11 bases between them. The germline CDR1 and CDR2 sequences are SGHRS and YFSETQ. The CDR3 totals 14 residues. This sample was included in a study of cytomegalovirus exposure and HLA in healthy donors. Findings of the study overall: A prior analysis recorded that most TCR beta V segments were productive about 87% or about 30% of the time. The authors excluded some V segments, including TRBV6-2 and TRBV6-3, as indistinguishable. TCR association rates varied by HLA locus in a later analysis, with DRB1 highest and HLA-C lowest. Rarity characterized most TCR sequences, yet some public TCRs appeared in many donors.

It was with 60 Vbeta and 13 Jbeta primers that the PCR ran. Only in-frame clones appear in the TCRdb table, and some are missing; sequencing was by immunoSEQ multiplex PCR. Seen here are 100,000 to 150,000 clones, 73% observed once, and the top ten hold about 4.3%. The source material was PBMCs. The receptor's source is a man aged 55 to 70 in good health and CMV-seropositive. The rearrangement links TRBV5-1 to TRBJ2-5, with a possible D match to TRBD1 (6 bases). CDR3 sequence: CASSLVAGAETQYF. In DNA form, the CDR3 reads TGCGCCAGCAGCTTGGTTGCAGGGGCGGAGACCCAGTACTTC. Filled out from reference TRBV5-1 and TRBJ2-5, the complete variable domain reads KAGVTQTPRYLIKTRGQQVTLSCSPISGHRSVSWYQQTPGQGLQFLFEYFSETQRNKGNFPGRFSGRQFSNSRSEMNVSTLELGDSALYLCASSLVAGAETQYFGPGTRLLVL.